The 28 T cell receptor beta chains below all came from one sample that was sequenced in a study of blood T cell repertoires in COVID-19. Data came from immunoSEQ multiplex PCR; TCRdb stores just in-frame clones and leaves some out. The sample has more than 200,000 clones; more than 70% are singletons. The sequenced material came from peripheral blood. The receptors shown here come from a young woman with COVID-19, enrolled during active disease.

In nucleotides, the CDR3 is TGTGCCAGCTCAGGGACAGGGAATCCCAAGAGCGGTGGCTACACCTTC. Protein product: CASSGTGNPKSGGYTF. This sequence joins TRBV18 and TRBJ1-2; 9 positions match TRBD1. Per germline, CDR1 KGHSH and CDR2 LQKENI. V gave up 5 bases and J gave up 7 bases; unmatched junction bases: 14. There are 16 residues in the CDR3.

J is TRBJ2-2 and V is TRBV2, with 9 bases matching TRBD2. Germline assignment: CDR1 SNHLY and CDR2 FYNNEI. There are 16 residues in the CDR3. Trimming took 3 bases from V and 5 from J; bases not matched to a gene: 7. The CDR3 sequence is CASSDNLREGTGELFF. The DNA of the CDR3 is TGTGCCAGCAGTGACAATTTGCGGGAGGGAACCGGGGAGCTGTTTTTT.

CDR3 region: CASSTGTGKINEQFF. The CDR3 DNA follows: TGTGCCAGCAGCACAGGGACAGGGAAAATAAATGAGCAGTTCTTC. J is TRBJ2-1 and V is TRBV5-4; TRBD1 agrees at 9 bases. The CDR3 runs 15 residues. Looked up from germline, CDR1 is SGHNT and CDR2 is YYREEE (reference sequence). The V gene end was trimmed by 4 bases and the J gene end by 7 bases; junction bases not matched to a gene: 9.

The V and J genes are TRBV12-3 or TRBV12-4 and TRBJ1-1; D possibly corresponds to TRBD1 (5 bases). The CDR3 runs to 12 residues. V was pared by 5 bases and J by 1 base, with 5 bases between. DNA of the CDR3: TGTGCCAGCAGTCAGGGGAACACTGAAGCTTTCTTT. This encodes CASSQGNTEAFF.

The chain combines TRBV7-9 with TRBJ1-1; D is ambiguous. Trimming took off 2 bases at V and 6 bases at J, with 4 bases between the two ends. CDR3 length equals 11 residues. The germline V gene encodes CDR1 SEHNR and CDR2 FQNEAQ (reference sequence). CDR3 residues: CASSLSAEAFF. The CDR3 coding sequence is TGTGCCAGCAGCTTAAGCGCTGAAGCTTTCTTT.

This clone was counted once. The chain has TRBV19 and TRBJ2-3, with D perhaps matching TRBD2 (5 bases). From germline, CDR1 is LNHDA and CDR2 SQIVND (reference sequence). With 7 bases removed from V and 4 bases from J, the gap between germline ends came to 15 bases. The CDR3 contains 14 residues. DNA of the CDR3: TGTGCCAGTAAGGGTTTTGTGGGAGCAGATACGCAGTATTTT. It codes for CASKGFVGADTQYF. The whole variable domain, filled in from reference TRBV19 and TRBJ2-3, reads DGGITQSPKYLFRKEGQNVTLSCEQNLNHDAMYWYRQDPGQGLRLIYYSQIVNDFQKGDIAEGYSVSREKKESFPLTVTSAQKNPTAFYLCASKGFVGADTQYFGPGTRLTVL.

V and J are TRBV4-3 and TRBJ2-1, with TRBD2 identical over 11 bases. V lost 3 bases to trimming and J lost 4 bases; unmatched junction nucleotides: 8. This CDR3 has 17 residues. Germline loops: CDR1 LGHNA, CDR2 YSLEER. The CDR3: CASSHLSGGGPYNEQFF. DNA for the CDR3: TGCGCCAGCAGCCACCTTAGCGGGGGGGGACCGTACAATGAGCAGTTCTTC.

The V gene is TRBV14, the J gene TRBJ2-7; TRBD1 aligns across 8 bases. Germline V gene lookup returns CDR1 SGHDN and CDR2 FVKESK. Germline trimming cut 0 bases from V and 7 bases from J; bases unmatched to any gene: 8. The CDR3 runs 15 residues. DNA for the CDR3: TGTGCCAGCAGCCAAGATCAGGGGGCGGTTTTAGAGCAGTACTTC. The encoded protein is CASSQDQGAVLEQYF.

This clone appeared a few times. The gene calls are TRBV29-1 and TRBJ2-5, with 8 bases lining up with TRBD2. CDR1 and CDR2 from the germline V gene are SQVTM and ANQGSEA. The V and J ends lost 5 bases and 3 bases, in that order; junction bases with no gene match: 8. This CDR3 comprises 14 residues. CDR3 bases: TGCAGCGTTTCAGCTGCGGGGGGTAAAGAGACCCAGTACTTC. Its protein product is CSVSAAGGKETQYF.

The chain is built from TRBV5-4 and TRBJ2-3; the D gene is possibly TRBD1 (6 bases). Trimming removed 2 bases at V and 6 bases at J, with 10 bases between. This CDR3 contains 13 residues. The germline V gene encodes CDR1 SGHNT and CDR2 YYREEE (reference sequence). CDR3 protein: CASSFQGPDTQYF. CDR3 DNA: TGTGCCAGCAGCTTCCAGGGGCCGGATACGCAGTATTTT.

This chain uses TRBV7-9 with TRBJ1-1; TRBD1 aligns across 7 bases. The CDR3 runs to 13 residues. The V gene end was trimmed by 6 bases and the J gene end by 4 bases; junction bases not matched to a gene: 5. Germline V gene sequence: CDR1 SEHNR, CDR2 FQNEAQ (reference sequence). CDR3 loop: CASSTQGVTEAFF. CDR3 nucleotides: TGTGCCAGCAGTACTCAGGGGGTCACTGAAGCTTTCTTT. Full variable domain (rest looked up from reference TRBV7-9 and TRBJ1-1): DTGVSQNPRHKITKRGQNVTFRCDPISEHNRLYWYRQTLGQGPEFLTYFQNEAQLEKSRLLSDRFSAERPKGSFSTLEIQRTEQGDSAMYLCASSTQGVTEAFFGQGTRLTVV.

V and J are TRBV27 and TRBJ2-7; weak D call: TRBD1 (5 bases). The length of the CDR3 is 15 residues. Germline V lookup: CDR1 MNHEY, CDR2 SMNVEV (reference sequence). V was clipped by 2 bases and J by 0 bases, with 11 bases between them. The CDR3 DNA sequence: TGTGCCAGCAGTTTAGGCAGGGCTATCTCCTACGAGCAGTACTTC. It specifies CASSLGRAISYEQYF.

The chain joins TRBV11-2 to TRBJ2-5; possible D gene TRBD2, 7 bases. The germline CDR1 and CDR2 sequences are SGHAT and FQNNGV. V lost 0 bases and J lost 5, with 13 bases in between. The CDR3 length is 15 residues. CDR3 loop: CASSLDGGGLETQYF. In DNA form, the CDR3 reads TGTGCCAGCAGCTTAGATGGGGGGGGCCTGGAGACCCAGTACTTC.

This clone was recorded only once. The V call is TRBV19, the J call TRBJ1-4, with 7 positions matching TRBD1. With V trimmed by 6 bases and J by 0 bases, 4 bases remained unmatched. This CDR3 comprises 15 residues. Germline V gene lookup returns CDR1 LNHDA and CDR2 SQIVND (reference sequence). The CDR3 loop is CASRDRLTTNEKLFF. In nucleotides, the CDR3 is TGTGCCAGTAGGGACAGGCTGACAACTAATGAAAAACTGTTTTTT.

The chain has TRBV7-9 and TRBJ1-1; D may be TRBD1 (5 bases). The V end was cut by 1 base, the J end by 2 bases, with 8 bases between. This CDR3 region has 14 residues. Germline assignment: CDR1 SEHNR and CDR2 FQNEAQ (reference sequence). The CDR3 DNA reads as TGTGCCAGCAGCTTAGGACAGCAAAACACTGAAGCTTTCTTT. This encodes CASSLGQQNTEAFF.

This chain links TRBV9 with TRBJ1-4; possible D gene TRBD1, 5 bases. Trimming pared 4 bases from V and 7 bases from J, leaving 20 bases between. The CDR3 contains 16 residues. Germline CDR1 reads SGDLS; CDR2 reads YYNGEE. CDR3 in amino acids: CASSPQTRGKGEKLFF. The CDR3, as DNA: TGTGCCAGCAGCCCCCAGACCCGGGGGAAGGGTGAAAAACTGTTTTTT.

The rearrangement links TRBV12-3 or TRBV12-4 to TRBJ1-1; 8 nucleotides match TRBD1. Losses at the gene ends were 8 bases for V and 0 bases for J; bases not matched to a gene: 2. This CDR3 comprises 13 residues. CDR3: CASGQGVNTEAFF. CDR3 sequence (DNA): TGTGCCAGCGGACAGGGTGTGAACACTGAAGCTTTCTTT.

Points on this clone: Its ends do not fully match the called genes, so a read error is possible. The chain carries TRBV3-1 (or the pseudogene TRBV3-2) and TRBJ1-2; 7 positions agree with TRBD1. The length of the CDR3 is 13 residues. Germline V gene data show CDR1 as LGHDT and CDR2 as YNNKEL (reference sequence). The CDR3 DNA is TGTGCCAGCAGCCAAGCCCCGGGACAGAGCTTTCTCTTC. It yields the protein CASSQAPGQSFLF.

The chain recombines TRBV6-2 or TRBV6-3 with TRBJ2-2; maybe TRBD1 (6 bases). Per the germline V gene, CDR1 is MNHEY and CDR2 is SVGEGT. Trimming removed 4 bases from V and 5 bases from J, with 11 bases in between. The CDR3 is made up of 14 amino acids. CDR3 nucleotides: TGTGCCAGCAGTTCCCAACAGGGAACCGGGGAGCTGTTTTTT. Translation: CASSSQQGTGELFF.

This clone has only a few counts. The chain joins TRBV5-6 to TRBJ2-7, with D maybe TRBD2 (6 bases). V lost 4 bases and J 6 bases, leaving 11 bases between the germline ends. The germline CDR1 and CDR2 sequences are SGHDT and YYEEEE. The CDR3 totals 12 residues. The CDR3 DNA sequence: TGTGCCAGCAGCCGCGGGACGGCCGAGCAGTACGTC. Residues: CASSRGTAEQYV.

The chain couples TRBV24-1 to TRBJ2-3, with 7 bases matching TRBD2. Germline V gene lookup returns CDR1 KGHDR and CDR2 SFDVKD. V trimming: 9 bases; J trimming: 7 bases; junction bases outside the gene matches: 15. The CDR3 consists of 15 residues. CDR3 loop: CATPDLVGGDHTQYF. The CDR3 coding sequence is TGTGCCACCCCGGATTTGGTGGGAGGGGATCATACGCAGTATTTT.

Regarding this clone: One end of the junction is discordant with germline, which a read error may explain. The J gene is TRBJ1-5, the V gene TRBV19; unclear D gene. The CDR3 spans 17 residues. CDR1 and CDR2 (germline): LNHDA, SQIVND (reference sequence). DNA for the CDR3: TGTGCCAGTAGAGATAAGCATCGGGCCGGTAGCGATCAGCCCCAGCATTTT. Its protein is CASRDKHRAGSDQPQHF.

The chain links TRBV25-1 to TRBJ1-6; a weak D match, TRBD1 (5 bases). Trimming took off 7 bases at V and 9 bases at J, with 22 bases between the two ends. Germline assignment: CDR1 MGHDK and CDR2 SYGVNS. The CDR3 has 16 amino acids. DNA for the CDR3: TGTGCCAGCACCGGGTCGGCAGGGACTTTTGGTTCACCCCTCCACTTT. Its protein product is CASTGSAGTFGSPLHF.

This chain links TRBV5-6 with TRBJ1-1; 9 nucleotides agree with TRBD1. The germline gives CDR1 SGHDT, CDR2 YYEEEE. V was pared by 2 bases and J by 4 bases, with 3 bases of the junction left unmatched. The CDR3 is 14 amino acids. The chain's CDR3 is CASSFGQGFTEAFF. The CDR3 nucleotides are TGTGCCAGCAGCTTCGGACAGGGGTTCACTGAAGCTTTCTTT.

J is TRBJ2-2 and V is TRBV6-4; perhaps TRBD2 as D (5 bases). Trimming removed 0 bases at V and 1 base at J, with 6 bases between. Germline CDR1 and CDR2: MRHNA and SNTAGT. This CDR3 has 15 amino acids. CDR3 sequence reads: CASSDSGGNTGELFF. CDR3 sequence (DNA): TGTGCCAGCAGTGACTCAGGAGGGAACACCGGGGAGCTGTTTTTT.

This sequence joins TRBV6-4 and TRBJ2-2; the match to TRBD2 covers 10 bases. Trimming at V came to 6 bases and at J to 1 base, leaving 5 bases not matched to a gene. The CDR3 is 16 amino acids. The V gene's germline CDR1 is MRHNA and CDR2 SNTAGT. The CDR3: CASSPLAGENTGELFF. CDR3 in DNA: TGTGCCAGCAGCCCCCTAGCGGGGGAGAACACCGGGGAGCTGTTTTTT.

CDR3 DNA sequence: TGTGCCAGTACCCGACTGAGTGGGGAGGGAGGAATCTATGGCTACACCTTC. It codes for CASTRLSGEGGIYGYTF. J is TRBJ1-2 and V is TRBV19, with D unclear. CDR1 is LNHDA and CDR2 is SQIVND in the germline V gene (reference sequence). V lost 7 bases to trimming and J lost 4 bases, with 25 bases between them. CDR3 length equals 17 residues.

The chain joins TRBV4-1 to TRBJ2-3; TRBD1 is a possible D gene (6 bases). V was pared by 6 bases and J by 2 bases, with 15 bases between. Germline lookup yields CDR1 MGHRA and CDR2 YSYEKL. The CDR3 is 15 residues long. The CDR3 DNA is TGCGCCAGCAGACCAAGGGGACACCTCACAGATACGCAGTATTTT. It is translated as CASRPRGHLTDTQYF.